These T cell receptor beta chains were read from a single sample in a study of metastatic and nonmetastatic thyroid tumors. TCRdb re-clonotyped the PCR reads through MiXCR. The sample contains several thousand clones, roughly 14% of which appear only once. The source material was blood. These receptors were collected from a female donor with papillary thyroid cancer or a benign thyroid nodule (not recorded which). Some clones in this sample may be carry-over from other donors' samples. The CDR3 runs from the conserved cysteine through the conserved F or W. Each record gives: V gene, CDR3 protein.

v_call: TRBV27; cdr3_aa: CASSPRVDRSEQPQHF
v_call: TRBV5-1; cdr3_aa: CASRVEHVYEQHF
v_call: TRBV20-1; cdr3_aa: CSASQSREGTDTQYF
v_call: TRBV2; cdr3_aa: CASSWTEQFF
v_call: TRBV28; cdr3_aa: CASTTDNEQFF
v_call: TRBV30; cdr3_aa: CAWSVQGQPQHF
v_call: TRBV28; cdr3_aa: CASRMTALEAFF
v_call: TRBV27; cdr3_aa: CASGFLERGLEEQYF
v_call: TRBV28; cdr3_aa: CASSPPPRAYGTEAFF
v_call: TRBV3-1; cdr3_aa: CASSQGQGDTDTQYF
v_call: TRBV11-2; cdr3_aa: CARSRGYTF
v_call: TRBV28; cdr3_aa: CASSPGLAGLYEQYF
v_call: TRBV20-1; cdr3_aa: CSARAHGEFLHF
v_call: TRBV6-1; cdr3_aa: CASELRRGYGYTF
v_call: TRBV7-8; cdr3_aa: CASSPTRFTSNQPQHF
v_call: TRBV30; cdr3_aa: CAWSVEDSNQPQHF
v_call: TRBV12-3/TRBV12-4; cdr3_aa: CASSPGQGMDTIYF
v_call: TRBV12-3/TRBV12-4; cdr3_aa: CATGLQGAGYGYTF
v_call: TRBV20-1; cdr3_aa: CSASIGGAHSNQPQHF
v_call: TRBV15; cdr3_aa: CATSRDLGQGATDTQYF
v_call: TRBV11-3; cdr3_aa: CASSLDGWVEQYF
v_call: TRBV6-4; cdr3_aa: CASSERAGFGVELFF
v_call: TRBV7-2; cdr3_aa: CASSLSWVQETQYF
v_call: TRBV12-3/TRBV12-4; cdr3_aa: CASSGGRGSGANVLTF